This entry lists 25 T cell receptor beta chains sequenced from one sample in a study of vaccination and CD4 T cells after COVID-19. One entry per CDR3 protein, called by TCRdb with MiXCR from the PCR reads. The repertoire consists of 26,000 or so distinct CDR3 sequences, with roughly 45% occurring once and the leading ten covering about 5%. This sample's time point: late sampling 161 to 241 days after vaccination in three convalescent patients. The sequencing here drew on CD4+ T cells from blood, taken about 7 months after SARS-CoV-2 vaccination. The receptors derive from a human donor who had recovered from COVID-19.

This chain connects TRBV12-3 or TRBV12-4 to TRBJ2-2; D possibly uses TRBD1 or TRBD2 (5 bases each). Trimming shortened V by 5 bases and J by 7 bases, and 17 bases separated the two germline ends. This CDR3 contains 15 residues. The CDR3 reads CASSLRQGDIGELFF. DNA for the CDR3: TGTGCCAGCAGTCTCCGTCAGGGAGATATCGGGGAGCTGTTTTTT.

The chain uses TRBV11-2 and TRBJ2-2, with 9 bases fitting TRBD2. V gave up 8 bases and J gave up 4 bases; unmatched junction bases: 8. CDR3 length: 15 residues. CDR1 is SGHAT and CDR2 is FQNNGV in the germline V gene. The CDR3 coding sequence is TGTGCCAGCCCAGGATCTAGCGGGACCACCGGGGAGCTGTTTTTT. This sequence encodes CASPGSSGTTGELFF.

This clonotype was detected a few times. The chain links TRBV6-5 to TRBJ1-2; D is undetermined. The V end was cut by 0 bases, the J end by 3 bases, with 8 bases between. Per the germline V gene, CDR1 is MNHEY and CDR2 is SVGAGI. The CDR3 loop spans 14 amino acids. DNA for the CDR3: TGTGCCAGCAGTTACTCAGGCTCCTACTATGGCTACACCTTC. Its translation: CASSYSGSYYGYTF.

The V gene is TRBV27, the J gene TRBJ1-6; no firm D call. Germline assignment: CDR1 MNHEY and CDR2 SMNVEV (reference sequence). The CDR3 is 14 residues long. Trimming took off 2 bases at V and 5 bases at J, with 7 bases between the two ends. The CDR3 nucleotides are TGTGCCAGCAGTTTAGGGCCTCATAATTCACCCCTCCACTTT. Its translation is CASSLGPHNSPLHF.

The chain couples TRBV10-3 to TRBJ2-5; D may be TRBD2 (6 bases). This CDR3 is 16 amino acids long. Germline loops: CDR1 ENHRY, CDR2 SYGVKD. Deletions cut 2 bases from V and 3 bases from J, with 16 bases between. The CDR3 DNA follows: TGTGCCATCAGTGAGAGGGGAGGTGCTGAGAAAGAGACCCAGTACTTC. Its translation is CAISERGGAEKETQYF.

This chain joins TRBV6-4 and TRBJ2-3; 11 bases are shared with TRBD2. V lost 4 bases to trimming and J lost 1 base; unmatched junction nucleotides: 1. This CDR3 region has 15 residues. The V gene's germline CDR1 is MRHNA and CDR2 SNTAGT. CDR3 sequence: CASSAGLAGTDTQYF. The CDR3 nucleotides read TGTGCCAGCAGTGCGGGACTAGCGGGCACAGATACGCAGTATTTT.

CDR3 region: CASGMVDQETQYF. The CDR3 nucleotides read TGTGCCAGCGGAATGGTAGACCAAGAGACCCAGTACTTC. The rearrangement uses TRBV6-1 and TRBJ2-5; D gene ambiguous. Germline loops: CDR1 MNHNS, CDR2 SASEGT. The CDR3 runs to 13 residues. Trimming pared 8 bases from V and 0 bases from J, leaving 10 bases between.

This clonotype was seen a single time. The chain is built from TRBV6-4 and TRBJ2-1; 7 bases are shared with TRBD2. CDR3 length equals 16 residues. CDR1 is MRHNA and CDR2 is SNTAGT in the germline V gene. V was clipped by 4 bases and J by 3 bases; unmatched bases: 9. The CDR3 here is CASSVTGEGLYNEQFF. DNA for the CDR3: TGTGCCAGCAGTGTGACGGGGGAGGGCCTCTACAATGAGCAGTTCTTC.

V is TRBV24-1 and J is TRBJ2-2; 10 bases are a match to TRBD1. Trimming at V came to 0 bases and at J to 3 bases, leaving 0 bases not matched to a gene. This CDR3 has 16 amino acids. CDR1 and CDR2 (germline): KGHDR, SFDVKD. CDR3 DNA: TGTGCCACCAGTGATTTGGGACAGGGGGACACCGGGGAGCTGTTTTTT. Protein: CATSDLGQGDTGELFF.

This clonotype was counted only a few times. V gene TRBV20-1 combines with J gene TRBJ2-1, with 9 bases fitting TRBD2. CDR1 and CDR2 (germline): DFQATT, SNEGSKA (reference sequence). This CDR3 is 17 amino acids long. V dropped 2 bases and J dropped 9; count of bases not matched to a gene: 17. The CDR3 region has the DNA TGCAGTGCTAGATGGCCCTTTGCGGGAGGGCCTATTGGTGAGCAGTTCTTC. This codes for CSARWPFAGGPIGEQFF.

The V gene is TRBV6-2 or TRBV6-3, the J gene TRBJ2-7; the match to TRBD1 covers 7 bases. Germline loops: CDR1 MNHEY, CDR2 SVGEGT. The V gene end was trimmed by 0 bases and the J gene end by 6 bases; junction bases not matched to a gene: 5. The CDR3 spans 14 residues. CDR3 amino acids: CASSYSITGVEQYF. CDR3 DNA sequence: TGTGCCAGCAGTTACTCGATTACAGGGGTCGAGCAGTACTTC.

J is TRBJ2-7 and V is TRBV11-2, with D maybe TRBD2 (6 bases). V was cut by 8 bases and J by 3 bases, with 11 bases left in between. There are 12 residues in the CDR3. CDR1 and CDR2 (germline): SGHAT, FQNNGV. The CDR3 reads CASAGFGYEQYF. The CDR3 DNA reads as TGTGCCAGCGCGGGGTTTGGCTACGAGCAGTACTTC. Drawing the rest from reference TRBV11-2 and TRBJ2-7, the complete variable domain is EAGVAQSPRYKIIEKRQSVAFWCNPISGHATLYWYQQILGQGPKLLIQFQNNGVVDDSQLPKDRFSAERLKGVDSTLKIQPAKLEDSAVYLCASAGFGYEQYFGPGTRLTVT.

The chain is built from TRBV24-1 and TRBJ2-6; 7 bases align to TRBD1. CDR1 is KGHDR, CDR2 SFDVKD, per germline. The V segment lost 7 bases and the J segment 1 base; nucleotides outside the gene matches: 3. This CDR3 spans 15 amino acids. CDR3 protein: CATSKTGSGANVLTF. The CDR3 coding sequence is TGTGCCACCAGCAAGACAGGGTCTGGGGCCAACGTCCTGACTTTC.

This clonotype has more than one count but fewer than ten. J is TRBJ2-1 and V is TRBV15, with 10 bases matching TRBD2. Germline CDR1 and CDR2: LNHNV and YYDKDF (reference sequence). The CDR3 has 16 amino acids. V lost 3 bases, J lost 7 bases, and 9 bases stayed unmatched. CDR3 in DNA: TGTGCCACCAGCAGGATCCTAGCGGGAGTCGGTAATGAGCAGTTCTTC. Translation gives CATSRILAGVGNEQFF.

The rearrangement links TRBV7-9 to TRBJ2-7, with 9 bases lining up with TRBD1. The germline V gene has CDR1 SEHNR and CDR2 FQNEAQ (reference sequence). V trimming: 5 bases; J trimming: 3 bases; junction bases outside the gene matches: 8. The CDR3 contains 15 residues. The CDR3 region is CASSHSGTGIYEQYF. In DNA, the CDR3 is TGTGCCAGCAGCCATTCCGGGACAGGGATCTACGAGCAGTACTTC.

In its sample, this clonotype was seen a few times. The gene calls are TRBV15 and TRBJ2-2, with 7 bases lining up with TRBD1. Germline lookup yields CDR1 LNHNV and CDR2 YYDKDF (reference sequence). The CDR3 sequence is 15 residues long. J gave up 3 bases and V 6 bases, and 7 bases lay outside the gene matches. The CDR3 spells CATRERGRDTGELFF. The CDR3 DNA reads as TGTGCCACCAGGGAAAGGGGGCGGGACACCGGGGAGCTGTTTTTT.

This clonotype occurred a few times. The V call is TRBV20-1, the J call TRBJ2-3; TRBD2 aligns across 7 bases. CDR3 length: 14 residues. Trimming cost V 0 bases and J 1 base; bases outside gene matches: 1. Germline CDR1 is DFQATT and CDR2 is SNEGSKA (reference sequence). The CDR3 DNA reads as TGCAGTGCTAGAGAGGCGGGAGGCACAGATACGCAGTATTTT. It yields the protein CSAREAGGTDTQYF.

This clonotype came up once. The gene calls are TRBV28 and TRBJ2-7; D might be TRBD2 (5 bases). The germline gives CDR1 MDHEN, CDR2 SYDVKM. The V gene lost 5 bases and the J gene lost 3 bases, with 23 bases spanning the gap. The CDR3 sequence is 17 residues long. The CDR3 reads CASSLGNSVAIHYEQYF. For the CDR3, the DNA is TGTGCCAGCAGTCTCGGGAATTCGGTAGCGATCCACTACGAGCAGTACTTC.

The rearrangement joins TRBV20-1 to TRBJ2-3; no firm D call. The CDR3 has 16 residues. Trimming took off 1 base at V and 6 bases at J, with 20 bases between the two ends. CDR1 and CDR2 from the germline V gene are DFQATT and SNEGSKA (reference sequence). DNA of the CDR3: TGCAGTGCTAGAGGAAGCCTATTAGGACCCACGGATACGCAGTATTTT. This gives the protein CSARGSLLGPTDTQYF.

The V call is TRBV27, the J call TRBJ2-7; D gene ambiguous. Germline lookup yields CDR1 MNHEY and CDR2 SMNVEV (reference sequence). The CDR3 length is 11 residues. The V end lost 8 bases, the J end lost 0 bases, and 5 bases lay between the germline ends. CDR3 DNA sequence: TGTGCCAGCGGGATCTCCTACGAGCAGTACTTC. Protein sequence: CASGISYEQYF.

The chain is built from TRBV15 and TRBJ1-2, with no clear D. Germline CDR1 is LNHNV and CDR2 is YYDKDF (reference sequence). The CDR3 is made up of 15 amino acids. V gave up 3 bases and J gave up 4 bases, with 15 bases separating them. CDR3 protein: CATSREQQELYGYTF. The DNA of the CDR3 is TGTGCCACCAGCAGGGAACAACAAGAACTCTATGGCTACACCTTC.

This clonotype has more than one count but fewer than ten. The genes are TRBV20-1 and TRBJ2-5; D perhaps matches TRBD1 (5 bases). The CDR3 runs to 19 residues. Looked up from germline, CDR1 is DFQATT and CDR2 is SNEGSKA (reference sequence). Trimming removed 6 bases at V and 1 base at J, with 30 bases between. Written as DNA, the CDR3 is TGCAGTGCCCCACTTCCAGGGTCTAGGGCTCCACTACGCCAAGAGACCCAGTACTTC. This sequence encodes CSAPLPGSRAPLRQETQYF.

Only a few counts were recorded for this clonotype. This chain links TRBV7-3 with TRBJ2-3; D not resolved. V lost 3 bases and J 0 bases, leaving 4 bases between the germline ends. The CDR3 length is 13 residues. Germline V CDR1 and CDR2: SGHTA, FQGTGA. CDR3 amino acids: CASSFSSTDTQYF. CDR3 sequence (DNA): TGTGCCAGCAGCTTTTCTAGCACAGATACGCAGTATTTT.

By share, this clonotype counts as medium-sized. V and J are TRBV6-4 and TRBJ2-1; D possibly corresponds to TRBD1 (5 bases). CDR3 length equals 13 residues. V was pared by 0 bases and J by 5 bases, with 5 bases between. The germline V gene encodes CDR1 MRHNA and CDR2 SNTAGT. This CDR3 is CASSDSDNNEQFF. In DNA, the CDR3 is TGTGCCAGCAGTGACTCGGACAACAATGAGCAGTTCTTC.

The J gene is TRBJ2-7, the V gene TRBV21-1; the table's D call of TRBD1 was not tested on the DNA. TRBV21-1 is a recognized pseudogene. The CDR3 covers 17 residues. Here the CDR3 DNA reads TGTGCCAGCAGCAAGAGGATCCCGGTTGTTGATGGTTACGAGCAGTACTTC. This encodes CASSKRIPVVDGYEQYF.